These 7 T cell receptor beta chains were all obtained from the same sample, sequenced in a study of blood T cell repertoires in COVID-19. Sequencing was performed with immunoSEQ multiplex PCR; in TCRdb, only in-frame clones are kept and a portion is missing. This sample has under 75,000 clones, with roughly 80% found just once. Input material: peripheral blood. The origin of the receptors is a man aged 55 to 70 with acute or convalescent COVID-19.

The chain uses TRBV5-1 and TRBJ1-2; 7 nucleotides agree with TRBD1. CDR3 size: 17 residues. Germline lookup yields CDR1 SGHRS and CDR2 YFSETQ. V lost 2 bases, J lost 2 bases, and 12 bases stayed unmatched. This chain's CDR3 is CASSFSTDRDINYGYTF. In DNA, the CDR3 is TGCGCCAGCAGCTTCTCTACCGACAGGGACATCAACTATGGCTACACCTTC.

This chain uses TRBV30 with TRBJ1-2, with TRBD1 identical over 8 bases. V gave up 0 bases and J gave up 8 bases; unmatched junction bases: 8. Per germline, CDR1 GTSNPN and CDR2 SVGIG (reference sequence). This CDR3 region has 14 residues. CDR3 bases: TGTGCCTGGAGTGTCTCAGGGGGCGCCTACGGCTACACCTTC. Protein: CAWSVSGGAYGYTF.

This clone was seen more than once but under ten times. This chain joins TRBV2 and TRBJ1-6, with D unclear. This CDR3 contains 13 residues. Trimming stripped 6 bases from V and 15 bases from J, with 18 bases between. Looked up from germline, CDR1 is SNHLY and CDR2 is FYNNEI. The CDR3 is CASREDGPLVLHF. CDR3 nucleotide sequence: TGTGCCAGCAGGGAGGACGGCCCCCTAGTCCTCCACTTT.

The rearrangement uses TRBV5-1 and TRBJ2-5; a weak D match, TRBD1 (5 bases). CDR1 is SGHRS and CDR2 is YFSETQ in the germline V gene. The ends were cut back, 5 bases at V and 2 bases at J, with 16 bases in the middle. The CDR3 spans 15 residues. CDR3 nucleotides: TGCGCCAGCAGTTGGGGCGGAGCAGTGCAAGAGACCCAGTACTTC. It translates to CASSWGGAVQETQYF.

This clone was found a few times. This chain connects TRBV7-2 to TRBJ2-3, with D possibly matching TRBD2 (6 bases). V shed 1 base and J shed 3 bases, with 17 bases lying between them. CDR3 length equals 17 residues. Germline CDR1 and CDR2: SGHTA and FQGNSA. The CDR3 DNA reads as TGTGCCAGCAGCTTAGAGGGCGGGACCCTCGCGACAGATACGCAGTATTTT. This translates into CASSLEGGTLATDTQYF.

The chain is built from TRBV24-1 and TRBJ1-1, with TRBD1 identical over 7 bases. The CDR3 covers 16 residues. Losses at the gene ends were 2 bases for V and 5 bases for J; bases not matched to a gene: 10. Germline CDR1 KGHDR, CDR2 SFDVKD. CDR3 in amino acids: CATSDSKQGTRTEAFF. CDR3 nucleotides: TGTGCCACCAGTGATTCGAAACAGGGGACTCGGACTGAAGCTTTCTTT.

The V gene is TRBV10-3, the J gene TRBJ2-7; 7 nucleotides match TRBD2. The CDR3 loop spans 14 amino acids. Germline V gene data show CDR1 as ENHRY and CDR2 as SYGVKD. The V segment lost 6 bases and the J segment 0 bases; nucleotides outside the gene matches: 5. DNA of the CDR3: TGTGCCATCAGGATAGCGGGTTCCTCCTACGAGCAGTACTTC. Its protein product is CAIRIAGSSYEQYF.